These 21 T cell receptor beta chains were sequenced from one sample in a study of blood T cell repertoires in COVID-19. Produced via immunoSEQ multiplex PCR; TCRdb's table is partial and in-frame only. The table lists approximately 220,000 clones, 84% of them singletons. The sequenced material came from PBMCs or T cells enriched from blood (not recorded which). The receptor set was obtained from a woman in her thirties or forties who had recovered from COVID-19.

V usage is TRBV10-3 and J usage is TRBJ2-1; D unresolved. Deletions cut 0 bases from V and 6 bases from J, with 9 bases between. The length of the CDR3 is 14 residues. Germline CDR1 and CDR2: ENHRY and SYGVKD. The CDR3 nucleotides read TGTGCCATCAGTGAGTCTGGCCTTTCCAATGAGCAGTTCTTC. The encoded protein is CAISESGLSNEQFF.

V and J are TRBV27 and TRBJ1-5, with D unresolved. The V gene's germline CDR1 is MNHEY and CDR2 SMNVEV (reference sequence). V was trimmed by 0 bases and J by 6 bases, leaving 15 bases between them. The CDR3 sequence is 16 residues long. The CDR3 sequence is CASSLSVGGNSQPQHF. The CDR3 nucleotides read TGTGCCAGCAGTTTATCCGTAGGAGGGAATAGTCAGCCCCAGCATTTT.

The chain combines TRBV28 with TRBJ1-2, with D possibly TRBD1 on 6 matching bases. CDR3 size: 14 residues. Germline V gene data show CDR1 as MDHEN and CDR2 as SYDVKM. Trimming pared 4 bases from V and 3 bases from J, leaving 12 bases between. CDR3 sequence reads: CASSYRQAYYGYTF. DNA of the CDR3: TGTGCCAGCAGTTACAGACAGGCCTACTATGGCTACACCTTC.

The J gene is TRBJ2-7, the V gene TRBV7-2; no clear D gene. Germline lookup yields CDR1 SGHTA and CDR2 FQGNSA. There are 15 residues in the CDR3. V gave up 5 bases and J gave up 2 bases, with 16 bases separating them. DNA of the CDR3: TGTGCCAGCAGCCCGAGCGCCGGTCAGACCTACGAGCAGTACTTC. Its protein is CASSPSAGQTYEQYF.

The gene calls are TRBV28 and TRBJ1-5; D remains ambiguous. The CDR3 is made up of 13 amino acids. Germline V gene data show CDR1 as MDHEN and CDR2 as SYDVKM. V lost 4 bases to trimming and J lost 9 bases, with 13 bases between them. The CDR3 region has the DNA TGTGCCAGCAGTTCGCCGGGATTCGGGCCCCAGCATTTT. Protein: CASSSPGFGPQHF.

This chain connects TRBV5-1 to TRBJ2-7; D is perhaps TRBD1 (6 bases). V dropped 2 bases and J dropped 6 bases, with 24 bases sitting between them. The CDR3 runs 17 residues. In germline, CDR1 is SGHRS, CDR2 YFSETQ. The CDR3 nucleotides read TGCGCCAGCAGCTTAGATCTCAGGGGCCGCGAGGGGCTCGAGCAGTACTTC. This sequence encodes CASSLDLRGREGLEQYF.

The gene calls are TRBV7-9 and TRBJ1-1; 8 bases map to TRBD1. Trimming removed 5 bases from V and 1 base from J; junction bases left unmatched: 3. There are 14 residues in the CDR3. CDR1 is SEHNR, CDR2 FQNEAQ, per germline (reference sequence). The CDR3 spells CASSPDRANTEAFF. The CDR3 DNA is TGTGCCAGCAGCCCGGACAGGGCGAACACTGAAGCTTTCTTT.

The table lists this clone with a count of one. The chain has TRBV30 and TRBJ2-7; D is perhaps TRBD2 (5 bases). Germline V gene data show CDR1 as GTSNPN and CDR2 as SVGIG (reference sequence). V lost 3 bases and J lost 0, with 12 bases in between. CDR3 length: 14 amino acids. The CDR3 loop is CAWRDWRSSYEQYF. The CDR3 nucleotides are TGTGCCTGGAGAGACTGGAGGTCCTCCTACGAGCAGTACTTC.

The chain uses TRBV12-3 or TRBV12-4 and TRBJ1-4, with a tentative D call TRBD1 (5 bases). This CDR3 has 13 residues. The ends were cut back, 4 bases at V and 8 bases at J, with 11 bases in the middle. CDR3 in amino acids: CASSWGGGEKLFF. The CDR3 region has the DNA TGTGCCAGCAGTTGGGGCGGAGGGGAAAAACTGTTTTTT.

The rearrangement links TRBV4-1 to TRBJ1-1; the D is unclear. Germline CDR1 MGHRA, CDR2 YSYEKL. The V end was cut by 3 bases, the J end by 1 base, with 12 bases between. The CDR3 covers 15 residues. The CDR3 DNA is TGCGCCAGCAGCCAGCTCCTTCGCGGGAACACTGAAGCTTTCTTT. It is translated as CASSQLLRGNTEAFF.

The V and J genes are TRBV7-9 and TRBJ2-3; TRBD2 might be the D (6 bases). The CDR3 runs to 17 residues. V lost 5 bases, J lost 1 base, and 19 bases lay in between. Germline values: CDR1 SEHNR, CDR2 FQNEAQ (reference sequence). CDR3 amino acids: CASSQSVAGKGTDTQYF. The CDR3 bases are TGTGCCAGCAGCCAGTCGGTGGCGGGGAAGGGCACAGATACGCAGTATTTT.

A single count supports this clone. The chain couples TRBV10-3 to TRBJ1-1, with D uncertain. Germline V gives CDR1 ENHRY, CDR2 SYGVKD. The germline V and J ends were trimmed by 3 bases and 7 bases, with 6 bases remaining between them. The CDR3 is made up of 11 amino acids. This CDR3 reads CAISDASEAFF. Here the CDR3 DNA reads TGTGCCATCAGTGATGCGAGTGAAGCTTTCTTT.

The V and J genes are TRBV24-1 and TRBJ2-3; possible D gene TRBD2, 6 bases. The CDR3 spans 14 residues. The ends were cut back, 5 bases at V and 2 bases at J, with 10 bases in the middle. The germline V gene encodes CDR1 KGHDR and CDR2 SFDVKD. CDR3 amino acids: CATSVSSATDTQYF. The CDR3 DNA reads TGTGCCACCAGTGTATCTAGCGCCACAGATACGCAGTATTTT.

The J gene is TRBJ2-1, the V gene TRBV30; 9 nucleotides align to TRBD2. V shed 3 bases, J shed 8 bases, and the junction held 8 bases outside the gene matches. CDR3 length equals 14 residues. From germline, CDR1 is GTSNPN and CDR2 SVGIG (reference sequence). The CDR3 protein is CAWSLAGLGDEQFF. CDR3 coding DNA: TGTGCCTGGAGCCTAGCGGGGCTTGGCGATGAGCAGTTCTTC.

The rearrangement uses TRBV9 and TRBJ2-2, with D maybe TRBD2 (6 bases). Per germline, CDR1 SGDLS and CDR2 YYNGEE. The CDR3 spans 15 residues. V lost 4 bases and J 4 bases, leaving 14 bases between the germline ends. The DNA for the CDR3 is TGTGCCAGCAGCCAGGGACTCTCGGGCACCGGGGAGCTGTTTTTT. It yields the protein CASSQGLSGTGELFF.

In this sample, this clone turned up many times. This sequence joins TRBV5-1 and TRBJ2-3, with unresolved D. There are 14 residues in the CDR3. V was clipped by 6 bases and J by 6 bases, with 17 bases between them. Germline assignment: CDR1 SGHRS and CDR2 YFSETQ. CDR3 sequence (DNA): TGCGCCAGCACCCCCCAGGCCCTCTACGATACGCAGTATTTT. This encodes CASTPQALYDTQYF.

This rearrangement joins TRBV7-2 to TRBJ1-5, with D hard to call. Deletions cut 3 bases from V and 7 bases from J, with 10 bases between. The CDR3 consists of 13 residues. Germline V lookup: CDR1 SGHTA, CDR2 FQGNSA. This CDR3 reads CASSFERDQPQHF. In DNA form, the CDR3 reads TGTGCCAGCAGCTTTGAGCGTGACCAGCCCCAGCATTTT.

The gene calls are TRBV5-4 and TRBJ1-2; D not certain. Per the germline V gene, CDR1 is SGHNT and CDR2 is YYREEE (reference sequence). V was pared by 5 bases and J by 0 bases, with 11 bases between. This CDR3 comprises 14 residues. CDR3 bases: TGTGCCAGCAGACGCTTAGGAGCTAACTATGGCTACACCTTC. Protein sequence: CASRRLGANYGYTF.

The CDR3 protein is CAWAGTDASTAYEQYF. The CDR3 DNA reads TGTGCCTGGGCCGGGACAGATGCTTCAACCGCCTACGAGCAGTACTTC. The V call is TRBV30, the J call TRBJ2-7; TRBD1 agrees at 7 bases. The CDR3 runs to 16 residues. V trimming: 5 bases; J trimming: 2 bases; junction bases outside the gene matches: 15. Germline V gives CDR1 GTSNPN, CDR2 SVGIG (reference sequence).

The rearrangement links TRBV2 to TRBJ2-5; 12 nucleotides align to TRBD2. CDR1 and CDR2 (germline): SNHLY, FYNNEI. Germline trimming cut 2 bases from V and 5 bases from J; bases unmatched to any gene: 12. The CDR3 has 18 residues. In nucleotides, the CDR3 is TGTGCCAGCAGTGAAAGGACTAGCGGGATAGAGGGGCGGGAGACCCAGTACTTC. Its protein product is CASSERTSGIEGRETQYF.

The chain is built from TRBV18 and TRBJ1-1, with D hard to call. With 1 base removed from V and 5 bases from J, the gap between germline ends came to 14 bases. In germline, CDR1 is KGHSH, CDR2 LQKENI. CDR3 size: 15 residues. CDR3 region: CASSPLPPGETEAFF. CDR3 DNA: TGTGCCAGCTCACCACTTCCACCCGGGGAGACTGAAGCTTTCTTT.